These 17 T cell receptor beta chains were sequenced from one sample in a study of type 1 regulatory T cells. These TCRs' antigens remain unknown. One entry per CDR3 protein, called by TCRdb with MiXCR from the reads. Among fewer than 70,000 distinct CDR3 sequences listed, about 69% were seen once. Sequenced material: cultured T cells, either the whole culture or a sorted T cell fraction (not recorded which). Subset noted: Tr1-enriched cell product generated in vitro against host alloantigens. The receptors were gathered from a human donor in good health.

This sequence joins TRBV3-1 and TRBJ2-7; TRBD1 is a possible D gene (5 bases). CDR1 LGHDT and CDR2 YNNKEL come from the germline V gene (reference sequence). CDR3 length: 12 residues. Trimming removed 5 bases at V and 3 bases at J, with 8 bases between. CDR3 amino acids: CASSSGYYEQYF. The DNA of the CDR3 is TGTGCCAGCAGCTCAGGGTACTACGAGCAGTACTTC.

This chain joins TRBV7-8 and TRBJ2-1, with D possibly being TRBD2 (7 bases). Trimming took 7 bases from V and 5 from J, leaving 12 bases between them. This CDR3 is built from 13 residues. Per the germline V gene, CDR1 is SGHVS and CDR2 is FQNEAQ. The CDR3 DNA follows: TGTGCCAGCACCCAGGGGAGGGACAATGAGCAGTTCTTC. Translation: CASTQGRDNEQFF.

This rearrangement joins TRBV7-2 to TRBJ2-7; 9 nucleotides agree with TRBD2. CDR3 length equals 13 residues. Germline CDR1 and CDR2: SGHTA and FQGNSA. Trimming took 6 bases from V and 4 from J; bases not matched to a gene: 4. CDR3 sequence (DNA): TGTGCCAGCAGTCTAAGCGGGGGGTACGAGCAGTACTTC. Protein product: CASSLSGGYEQYF.

Points on this clonotype: A junction end diverges from the germline sequence, so it may reflect a read error. V usage is TRBV29-1 and J usage is TRBJ1-4; 11 nucleotides line up with TRBD1. Germline values: CDR1 SQVTM, CDR2 ANQGSEA. CDR3 length: 13 amino acids. CDR3 residues: CSVRTGGVEKPFF. DNA of the CDR3: TGCAGCGTTAGGACAGGGGGCGTTGAAAAACCGTTTTTT.

This chain's CDR3 is CASSSLLGVTEAFF. The CDR3 region has the DNA TGTGCCAGCAGCTCCCTTCTCGGGGTCACTGAAGCTTTCTTT. The chain has TRBV7-2 and TRBJ1-1; D is uncertain. V dropped 4 bases and J dropped 4 bases, with 13 bases sitting between them. Looked up from germline, CDR1 is SGHTA and CDR2 is FQGNSA. The CDR3 covers 14 residues.

In its sample, this clonotype was seen a few times. CDR3 protein: CASSNGVADTQYF. CDR3 nucleotides: TGTGCCAGCAGTAACGGGGTAGCAGATACGCAGTATTTT. The rearrangement joins TRBV6-2 or TRBV6-3 to TRBJ2-3; TRBD2 is a possible D gene (5 bases). The CDR3 spans 13 residues. Germline CDR1 and CDR2: MNHEY and SVGEGT. Trimming pared 5 bases from V and 4 bases from J, leaving 10 bases between.

The V gene is TRBV20-1, the J gene TRBJ2-7, with D perhaps matching TRBD2 (5 bases). Germline CDR1 is DFQATT and CDR2 is SNEGSKA (reference sequence). This CDR3 has 13 amino acids. Trimming removed 7 bases from V and 2 bases from J, with 15 bases in between. The CDR3 reads CSVPGVSTYEQYF. The CDR3, as DNA: TGCAGTGTCCCCGGGGTTTCTACCTACGAGCAGTACTTC.

This clonotype was detected only a few times. V and J are TRBV7-2 and TRBJ1-6, with no clear D. Germline assignment: CDR1 SGHTA and CDR2 FQGNSA. The CDR3 covers 13 residues. V gave up 5 bases and J gave up 5 bases, with 7 bases separating them. CDR3 bases: TGTGCCAGCAGCCGAGGAAATAATTCACCCCTCCACTTT. This encodes CASSRGNNSPLHF.

This sequence joins TRBV5-1 and TRBJ2-7; D is possibly TRBD2 (5 bases). CDR1 is SGHRS and CDR2 is YFSETQ in the germline V gene. V lost 0 bases to trimming and J lost 3 bases, with 10 bases between them. This CDR3 spans 14 amino acids. Here the CDR3 DNA reads TGCGCCAGCAGCTTGGAGGCCCGGGGCTACGAGCAGTACTTC. It encodes CASSLEARGYEQYF.

The chain recombines TRBV28 with TRBJ2-1; TRBD1 matches at 9 bases. The CDR3 loop spans 17 amino acids. V gave up 6 bases and J gave up 2 bases; unmatched junction bases: 11. Germline assignment: CDR1 MDHEN and CDR2 SYDVKM. The CDR3 loop reads CASRSGQGIVTYNEQFF. The CDR3 nucleotides are TGTGCCAGCAGGTCAGGACAGGGGATAGTCACCTACAATGAGCAGTTCTTC.

The rearrangement uses TRBV5-1 and TRBJ2-6, with D unclear. CDR3 size: 15 residues. The V gene lost 1 base and the J gene lost 2 bases, with 7 bases spanning the gap. The germline V gene encodes CDR1 SGHRS and CDR2 YFSETQ. The DNA of the CDR3 is TGCGCCAGCAGCTTGATGGCAGCTGGGGCCAACGTCCTGACTTTC. Translating it yields CASSLMAAGANVLTF.

This clonotype was recorded once. The J gene is TRBJ2-3, the V gene TRBV2; D call uncertain. This CDR3 is built from 13 residues. Trimming shortened V by 6 bases and J by 3 bases, and 10 bases separated the two germline ends. Germline V gives CDR1 SNHLY, CDR2 FYNNEI. The CDR3 nucleotides read TGTGCCAGCAGCCCAGAGAGTACAGATACGCAGTATTTT. It translates to CASSPESTDTQYF.

The sample holds a few counts of this clonotype. This sequence joins TRBV5-6 and TRBJ2-5, with TRBD1 matching 9 bases. The CDR3 totals 16 residues. Germline V lookup: CDR1 SGHDT, CDR2 YYEEEE. V shed 4 bases, J shed 0 bases, and the junction held 7 bases outside the gene matches. The DNA for the CDR3 is TGTGCCAGCAGCCCCGGGACAGGGATCCACCAAGAGACCCAGTACTTC. As protein: CASSPGTGIHQETQYF.

This chain uses TRBV20-1 with TRBJ1-5; 9 bases are a match to TRBD1. The CDR3 totals 13 residues. The germline gives CDR1 DFQATT, CDR2 SNEGSKA (reference sequence). The junction had 3 bases not matched to a gene; V was cut back by 6 bases and J by 3 bases. The CDR3 here is CSARTGANQPQHF. CDR3 bases: TGCAGTGCCCGGACAGGGGCCAATCAGCCCCAGCATTTT.

The chain carries TRBV4-2 and TRBJ1-3, with D perhaps matching TRBD1 (5 bases). The CDR3 is 17 residues long. Trimming pared 1 base from V and 4 bases from J, leaving 17 bases between. Germline V gives CDR1 LGHNA, CDR2 YNFKEQ. Here the CDR3 reads CASSQVGVRGSGNTIYF. CDR3 sequence (DNA): TGTGCCAGCAGCCAAGTAGGTGTGAGGGGTTCCGGAAACACCATATATTTT.

The chain combines TRBV29-1 with TRBJ1-5; D uncertain. With 0 bases removed from V and 6 bases from J, the gap between germline ends came to 6 bases. CDR1 and CDR2 from the germline V gene are SQVTM and ANQGSEA. The CDR3 has 12 residues. In nucleotides, the CDR3 is TGCAGCGTTGAAGAGCCACCTCAGCCCCAGCATTTT. Translating gives CSVEEPPQPQHF. The full variable domain, rest sourced from reference TRBV29-1 and TRBJ1-5, is SAVISQKPSRDICQRGTSLTIQCQVDSQVTMMFWYRQQPGQSLTLIATANQGSEATYESGFVIDKFPISRPNLTFSTLTVSNMSPEDSSIYLCSVEEPPQPQHFGDGTRLSIL.

V gene TRBV12-3 or TRBV12-4 combines with J gene TRBJ1-1; D remains unclear. This CDR3 contains 16 residues. V lost 2 bases and J lost 4, with 17 bases in between. In DNA form, the CDR3 reads TGTGCCAGCAGTTTAATCCGGGGATACCTGGTCACTGAAGCTTTCTTT. Its translation is CASSLIRGYLVTEAFF.